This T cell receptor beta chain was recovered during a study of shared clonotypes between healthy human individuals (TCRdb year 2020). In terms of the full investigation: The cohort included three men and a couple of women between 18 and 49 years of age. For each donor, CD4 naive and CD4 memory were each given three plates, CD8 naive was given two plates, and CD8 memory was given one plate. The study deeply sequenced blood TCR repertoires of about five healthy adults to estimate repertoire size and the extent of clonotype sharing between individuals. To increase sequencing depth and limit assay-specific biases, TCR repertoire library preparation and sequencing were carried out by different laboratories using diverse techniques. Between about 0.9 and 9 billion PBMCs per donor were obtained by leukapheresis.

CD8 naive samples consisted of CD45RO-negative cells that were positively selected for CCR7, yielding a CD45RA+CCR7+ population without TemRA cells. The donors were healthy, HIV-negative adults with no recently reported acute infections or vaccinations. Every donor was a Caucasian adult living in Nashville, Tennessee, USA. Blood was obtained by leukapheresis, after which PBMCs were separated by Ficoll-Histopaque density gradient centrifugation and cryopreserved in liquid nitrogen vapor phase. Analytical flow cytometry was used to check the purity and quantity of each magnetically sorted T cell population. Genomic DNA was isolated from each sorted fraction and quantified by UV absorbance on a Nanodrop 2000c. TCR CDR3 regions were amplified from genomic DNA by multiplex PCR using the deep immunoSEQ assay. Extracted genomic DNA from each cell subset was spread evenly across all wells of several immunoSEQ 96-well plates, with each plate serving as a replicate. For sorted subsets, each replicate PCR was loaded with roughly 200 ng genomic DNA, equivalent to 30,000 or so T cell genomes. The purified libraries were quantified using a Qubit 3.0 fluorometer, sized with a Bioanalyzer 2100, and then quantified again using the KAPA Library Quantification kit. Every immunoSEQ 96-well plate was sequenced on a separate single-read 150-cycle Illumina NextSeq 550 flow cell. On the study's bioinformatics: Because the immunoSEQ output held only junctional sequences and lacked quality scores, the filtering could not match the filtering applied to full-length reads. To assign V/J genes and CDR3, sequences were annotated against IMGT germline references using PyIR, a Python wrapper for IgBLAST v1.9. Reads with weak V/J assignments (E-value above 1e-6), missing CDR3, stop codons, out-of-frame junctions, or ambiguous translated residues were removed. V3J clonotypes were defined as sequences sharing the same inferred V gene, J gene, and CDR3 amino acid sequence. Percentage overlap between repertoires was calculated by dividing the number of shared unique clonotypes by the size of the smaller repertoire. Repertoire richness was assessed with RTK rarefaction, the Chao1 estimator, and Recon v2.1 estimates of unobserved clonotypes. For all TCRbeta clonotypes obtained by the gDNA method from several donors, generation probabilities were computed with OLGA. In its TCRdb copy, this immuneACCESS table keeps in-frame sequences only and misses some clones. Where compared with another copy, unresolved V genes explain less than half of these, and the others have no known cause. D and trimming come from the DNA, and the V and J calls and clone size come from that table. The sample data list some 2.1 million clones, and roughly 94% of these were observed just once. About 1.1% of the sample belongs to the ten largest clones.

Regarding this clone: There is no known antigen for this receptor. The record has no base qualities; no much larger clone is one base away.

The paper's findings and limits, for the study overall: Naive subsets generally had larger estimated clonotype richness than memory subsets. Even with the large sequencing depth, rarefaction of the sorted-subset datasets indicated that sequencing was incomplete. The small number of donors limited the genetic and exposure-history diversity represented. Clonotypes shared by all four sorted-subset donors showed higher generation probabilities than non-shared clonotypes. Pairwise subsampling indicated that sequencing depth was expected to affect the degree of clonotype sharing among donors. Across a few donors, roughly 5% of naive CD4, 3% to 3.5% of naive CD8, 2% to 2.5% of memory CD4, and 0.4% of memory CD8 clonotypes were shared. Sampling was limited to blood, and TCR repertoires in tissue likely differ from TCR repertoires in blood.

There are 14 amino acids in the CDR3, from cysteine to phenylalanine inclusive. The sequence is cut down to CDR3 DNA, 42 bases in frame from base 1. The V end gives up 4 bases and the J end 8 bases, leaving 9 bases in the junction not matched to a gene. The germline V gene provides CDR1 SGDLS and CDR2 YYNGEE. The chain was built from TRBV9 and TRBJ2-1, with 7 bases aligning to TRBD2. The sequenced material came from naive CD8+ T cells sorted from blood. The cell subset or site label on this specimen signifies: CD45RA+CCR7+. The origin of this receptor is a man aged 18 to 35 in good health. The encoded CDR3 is CASSISGIGDEQFF. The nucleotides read TGTGCCAGCAGCATCAGCGGGATAGGCGATGAGCAGTTCTTC.